The TCR beta chain described here comes from a study of T cell changes during pregnancy in multiple sclerosis. CDR3 size: 15 residues. The germline V gene encodes CDR1 SGHTA and CDR2 FQGTGA. V was pared by 4 bases and J by 7 bases, with 6 bases of the junction left unmatched. Assay: immunoSEQ multiplex PCR; the TCRdb copy retains only in-frame clones and omits some. The sample shows fewer than 75,000 clones, 85% to 95% of them seen only once. The rearrangement uses TRBV7-3 and TRBJ2-7; 14 positions match TRBD2. The receptor comes from a female donor in good health, enrolled as a control in a pregnancy study. The sample here was peripheral blood, taken after pregnancy. CDR3 DNA: TGTGCCAGCAGCTCGGGACTAGCGGGAGCAGAAGAGCAGTACTTC. Protein sequence: CASSSGLAGAEEQYF.